One sample yielded the 2 T cell receptor beta chains listed below, sequenced in a study of CD8 T cells in ankylosing spondylitis. TCRdb re-analysed the 5' RACE reads in MiXCR, keeping a single row per CDR3 protein. Of around 300,000 distinct CDR3 sequences in the sample, 14% to 15% were seen once. The sequenced sample consisted of blood, either unsorted or a sorted T cell fraction (not recorded which). These receptors were taken from a male donor with ankylosing spondylitis or in good health (not recorded which).

The CDR3 is CSASLGRVNEQFF. Here the CDR3 DNA reads TGCAGTGCTAGTCTGGGCAGGGTCAATGAGCAGTTCTTC. The chain is built from TRBV20-1 and TRBJ2-1; a possible D gene is TRBD1 (5 bases). Germline lookup yields CDR1 DFQATT and CDR2 SNEGSKA (reference sequence). V gave up 3 bases and J gave up 6 bases, with 12 bases separating them. This CDR3 has 13 residues.

This clonotype was detected only a few times. The chain joins TRBV7-9 to TRBJ1-1; D is possibly TRBD1 (6 bases). V shed 5 bases and J shed 1 base, with 14 bases lying between them. CDR1 is SEHNR and CDR2 is FQNEAQ in the germline V gene (reference sequence). This CDR3 has 15 residues. Here the CDR3 reads CASSKRTVSNTEAFF. The CDR3 DNA reads as TGTGCCAGCAGCAAAAGGACAGTTTCGAACACTGAAGCTTTCTTT.